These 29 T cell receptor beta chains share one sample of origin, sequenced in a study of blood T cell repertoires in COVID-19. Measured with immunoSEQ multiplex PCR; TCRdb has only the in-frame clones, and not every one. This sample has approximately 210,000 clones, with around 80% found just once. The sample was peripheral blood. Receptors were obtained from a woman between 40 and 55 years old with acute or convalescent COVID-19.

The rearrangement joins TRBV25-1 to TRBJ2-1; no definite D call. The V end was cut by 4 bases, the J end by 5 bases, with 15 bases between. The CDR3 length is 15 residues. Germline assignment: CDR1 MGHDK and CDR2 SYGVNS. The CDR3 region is CASSAWANSNNEQFF. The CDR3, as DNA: TGTGCCAGCAGTGCCTGGGCTAACTCAAACAATGAGCAGTTCTTC.

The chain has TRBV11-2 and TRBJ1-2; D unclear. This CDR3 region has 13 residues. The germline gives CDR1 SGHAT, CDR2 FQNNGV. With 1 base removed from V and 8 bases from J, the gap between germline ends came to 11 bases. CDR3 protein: CASSLASAGGYTF. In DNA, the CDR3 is TGTGCCAGCAGCTTAGCATCTGCGGGAGGCTACACCTTC.

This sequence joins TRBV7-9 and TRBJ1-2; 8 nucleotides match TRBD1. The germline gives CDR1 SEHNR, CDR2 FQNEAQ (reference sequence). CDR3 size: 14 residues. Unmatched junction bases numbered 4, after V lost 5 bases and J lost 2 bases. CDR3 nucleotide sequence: TGTGCCAGCAGCCCATGGGACAGGAACTATGGCTACACCTTC. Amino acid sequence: CASSPWDRNYGYTF.

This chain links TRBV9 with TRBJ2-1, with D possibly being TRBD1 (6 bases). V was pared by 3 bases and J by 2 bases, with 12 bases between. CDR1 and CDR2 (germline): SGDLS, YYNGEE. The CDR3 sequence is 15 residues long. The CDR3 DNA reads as TGTGCCAGCAGCGGGTACAGGGATCCCTACAATGAGCAGTTCTTC. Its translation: CASSGYRDPYNEQFF.

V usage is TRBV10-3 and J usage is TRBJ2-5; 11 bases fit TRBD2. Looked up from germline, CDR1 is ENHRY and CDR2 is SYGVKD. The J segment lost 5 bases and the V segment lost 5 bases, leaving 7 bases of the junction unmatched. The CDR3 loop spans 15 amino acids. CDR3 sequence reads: CAISPGLAAGETQYF. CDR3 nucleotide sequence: TGTGCCATCAGTCCGGGACTAGCGGCCGGGGAGACCCAGTACTTC.

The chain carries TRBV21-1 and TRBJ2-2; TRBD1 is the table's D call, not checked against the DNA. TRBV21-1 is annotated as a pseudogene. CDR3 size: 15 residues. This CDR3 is CASIPETPQTGELFF. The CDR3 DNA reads TGTGCCAGCATCCCCGAGACACCTCAAACCGGGGAGCTGTTTTTT.

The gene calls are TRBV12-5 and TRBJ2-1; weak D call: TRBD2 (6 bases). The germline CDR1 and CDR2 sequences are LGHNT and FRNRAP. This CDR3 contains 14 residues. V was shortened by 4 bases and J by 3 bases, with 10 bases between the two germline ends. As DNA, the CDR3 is TGTGCTAGTGGTTCGGGGGACTTCTACAATGAGCAGTTCTTC. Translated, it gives CASGSGDFYNEQFF.

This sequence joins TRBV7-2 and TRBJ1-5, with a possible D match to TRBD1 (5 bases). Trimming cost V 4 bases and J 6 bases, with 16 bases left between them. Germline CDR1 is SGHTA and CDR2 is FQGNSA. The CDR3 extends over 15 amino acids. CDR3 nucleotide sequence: TGTGCCAGCAGCTCATTACAGGAGAAGGGTCAGCCCCAGCATTTT. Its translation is CASSSLQEKGQPQHF.

CDR3 coding DNA: TGCGCCAGCACTGCTAGCCTGGGCAATGAGCAGTTCTTC. As protein: CASTASLGNEQFF. The chain employs TRBV10-1 and TRBJ2-1; D is perhaps TRBD2 (5 bases). V lost 7 bases to trimming and J lost 6 bases, with 13 bases between them. Germline CDR1 WNHNN, CDR2 SYGVQD (reference sequence). The CDR3 extends over 13 amino acids.

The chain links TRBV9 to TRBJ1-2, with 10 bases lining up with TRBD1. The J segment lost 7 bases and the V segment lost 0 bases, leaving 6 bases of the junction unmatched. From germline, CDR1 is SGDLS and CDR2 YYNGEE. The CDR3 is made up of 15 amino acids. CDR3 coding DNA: TGTGCCAGCAGCGTAGTACGACAGGGGGCGGTTGGCTACACCTTC. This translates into CASSVVRQGAVGYTF.

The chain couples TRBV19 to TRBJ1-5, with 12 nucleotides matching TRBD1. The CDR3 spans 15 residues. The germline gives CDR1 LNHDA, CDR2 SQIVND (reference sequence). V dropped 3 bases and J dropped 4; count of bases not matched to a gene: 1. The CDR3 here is CASSMGQGANQPQHF. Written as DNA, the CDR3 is TGTGCCAGTAGTATGGGACAGGGGGCAAATCAGCCCCAGCATTTT. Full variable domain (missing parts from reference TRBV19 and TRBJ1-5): DGGITQSPKYLFRKEGQNVTLSCEQNLNHDAMYWYRQDPGQGLRLIYYSQIVNDFQKGDIAEGYSVSREKKESFPLTVTSAQKNPTAFYLCASSMGQGANQPQHFGDGTRLSIL.

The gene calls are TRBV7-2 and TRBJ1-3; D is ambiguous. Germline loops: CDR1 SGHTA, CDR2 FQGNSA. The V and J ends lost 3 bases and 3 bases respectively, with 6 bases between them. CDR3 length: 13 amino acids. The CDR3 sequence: CASSFVSGNTIYF. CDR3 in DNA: TGTGCCAGCAGCTTCGTCAGTGGAAACACCATATATTTT.

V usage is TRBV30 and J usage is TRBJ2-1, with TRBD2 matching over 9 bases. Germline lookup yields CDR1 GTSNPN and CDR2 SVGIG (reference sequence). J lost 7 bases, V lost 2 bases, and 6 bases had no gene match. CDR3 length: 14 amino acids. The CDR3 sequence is CAWSLLSGSNEQFF. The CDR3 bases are TGTGCCTGGAGTCTACTTAGCGGGAGTAATGAGCAGTTCTTC.

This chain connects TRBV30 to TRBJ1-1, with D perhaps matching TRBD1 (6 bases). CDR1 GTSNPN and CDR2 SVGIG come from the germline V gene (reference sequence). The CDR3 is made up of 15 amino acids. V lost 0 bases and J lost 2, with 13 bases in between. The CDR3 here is CAWSVWGGRNTEAFF. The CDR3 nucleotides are TGTGCCTGGAGTGTGTGGGGGGGCCGCAACACTGAAGCTTTCTTT.

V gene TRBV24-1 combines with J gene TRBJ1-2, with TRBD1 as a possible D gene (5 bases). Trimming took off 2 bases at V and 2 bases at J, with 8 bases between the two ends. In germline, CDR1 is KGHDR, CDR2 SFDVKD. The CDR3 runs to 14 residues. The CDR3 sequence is CATSDWGENYGYTF. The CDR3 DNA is TGTGCCACCAGTGATTGGGGGGAAAACTATGGCTACACCTTC.

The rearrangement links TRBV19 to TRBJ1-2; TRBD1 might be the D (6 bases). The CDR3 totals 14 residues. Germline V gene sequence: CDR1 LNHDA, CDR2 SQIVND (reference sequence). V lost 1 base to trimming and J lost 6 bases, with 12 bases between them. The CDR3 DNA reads TGTGCCAGTAGTATAGGGGCGGGGGGCGATGGCTACACCTTC. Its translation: CASSIGAGGDGYTF.

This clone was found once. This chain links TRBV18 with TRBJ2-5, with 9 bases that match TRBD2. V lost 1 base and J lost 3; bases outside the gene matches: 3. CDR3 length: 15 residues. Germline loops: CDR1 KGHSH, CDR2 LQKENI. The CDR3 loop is CASSPLAGGKETQYF. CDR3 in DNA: TGTGCCAGCTCACCACTGGCGGGAGGGAAAGAGACCCAGTACTTC.

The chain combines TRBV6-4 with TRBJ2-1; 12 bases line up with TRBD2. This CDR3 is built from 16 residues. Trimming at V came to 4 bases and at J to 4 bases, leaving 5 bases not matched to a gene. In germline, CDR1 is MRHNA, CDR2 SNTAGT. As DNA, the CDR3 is TGTGCCAGCAGTGGGACTAGCGGGACCCTTTACAATGAGCAGTTCTTC. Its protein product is CASSGTSGTLYNEQFF.

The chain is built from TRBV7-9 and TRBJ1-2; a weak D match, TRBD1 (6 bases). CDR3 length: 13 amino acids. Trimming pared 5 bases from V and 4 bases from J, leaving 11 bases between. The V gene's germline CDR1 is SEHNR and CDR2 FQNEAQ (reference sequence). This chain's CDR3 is CASSAGQTYGYTF. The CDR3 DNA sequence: TGTGCCAGCAGCGCTGGACAGACCTATGGCTACACCTTC.

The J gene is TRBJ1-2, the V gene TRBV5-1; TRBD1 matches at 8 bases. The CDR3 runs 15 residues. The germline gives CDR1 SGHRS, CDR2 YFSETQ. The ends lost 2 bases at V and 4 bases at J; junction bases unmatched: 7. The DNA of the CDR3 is TGCGCCAGCAGCTTTGACAGGGGAGGAGGCTATGGCTACACCTTC. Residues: CASSFDRGGGYGYTF.

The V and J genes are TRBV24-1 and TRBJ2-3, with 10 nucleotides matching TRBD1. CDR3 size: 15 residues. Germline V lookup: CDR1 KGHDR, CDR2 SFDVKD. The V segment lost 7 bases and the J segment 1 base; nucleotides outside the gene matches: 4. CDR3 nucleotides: TGTGCCACCAGGCCCGGGACAGGGGGCACAGATACGCAGTATTTT. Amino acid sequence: CATRPGTGGTDTQYF.

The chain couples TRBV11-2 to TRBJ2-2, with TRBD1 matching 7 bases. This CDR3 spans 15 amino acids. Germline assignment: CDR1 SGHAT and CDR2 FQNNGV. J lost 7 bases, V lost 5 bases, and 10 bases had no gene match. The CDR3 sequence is CASSLRDSKIGELFF. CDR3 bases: TGTGCCAGCAGCCTAAGGGACAGTAAGATCGGGGAGCTGTTTTTT.

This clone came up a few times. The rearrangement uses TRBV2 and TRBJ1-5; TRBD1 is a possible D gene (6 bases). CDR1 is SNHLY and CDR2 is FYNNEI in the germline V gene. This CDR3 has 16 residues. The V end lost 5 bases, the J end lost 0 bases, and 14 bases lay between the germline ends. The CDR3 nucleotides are TGTGCCAGCAGTTCTCAGGGGCCCTATAGCAATCAGCCCCAGCATTTT. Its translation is CASSSQGPYSNQPQHF.

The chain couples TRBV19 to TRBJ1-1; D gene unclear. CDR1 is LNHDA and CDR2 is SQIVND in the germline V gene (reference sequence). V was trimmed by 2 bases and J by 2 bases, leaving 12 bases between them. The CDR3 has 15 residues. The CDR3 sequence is CASSIWQKFNTEAFF. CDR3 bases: TGTGCCAGTAGTATATGGCAGAAGTTCAACACTGAAGCTTTCTTT.

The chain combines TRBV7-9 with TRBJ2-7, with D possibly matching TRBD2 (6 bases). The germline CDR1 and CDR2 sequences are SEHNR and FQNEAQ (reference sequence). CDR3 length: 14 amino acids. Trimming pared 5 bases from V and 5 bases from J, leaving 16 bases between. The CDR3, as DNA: TGTGCCAGCAGCATTAAACGGGAGTCCAACGAGCAGTACTTC. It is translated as CASSIKRESNEQYF.

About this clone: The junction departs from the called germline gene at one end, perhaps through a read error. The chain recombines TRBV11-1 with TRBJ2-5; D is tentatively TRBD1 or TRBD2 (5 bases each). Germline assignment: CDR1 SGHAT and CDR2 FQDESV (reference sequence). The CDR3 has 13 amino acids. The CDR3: CAGSGNRLETQYF. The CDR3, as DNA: TGTGCCGGCAGCGGAAACAGGTTGGAGACCCAGTACTTC. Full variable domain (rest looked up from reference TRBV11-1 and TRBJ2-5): EAEVAQSPRYKITEKSQAVAFWCDPISGHATLYWYRQILGQGPELLVQFQDESVVDDSQLPKDRFSAERLKGVDSTLKIQPAELGDSAMYLCAGSGNRLETQYFGPGTRLLVL.

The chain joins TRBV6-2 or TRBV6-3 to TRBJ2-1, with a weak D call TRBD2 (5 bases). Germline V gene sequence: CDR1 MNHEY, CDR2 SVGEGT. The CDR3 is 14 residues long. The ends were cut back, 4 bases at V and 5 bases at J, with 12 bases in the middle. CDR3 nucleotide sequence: TGTGCCAGCAGTTTTGCCAAGCGGAACAATGAGCAGTTCTTC. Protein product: CASSFAKRNNEQFF.

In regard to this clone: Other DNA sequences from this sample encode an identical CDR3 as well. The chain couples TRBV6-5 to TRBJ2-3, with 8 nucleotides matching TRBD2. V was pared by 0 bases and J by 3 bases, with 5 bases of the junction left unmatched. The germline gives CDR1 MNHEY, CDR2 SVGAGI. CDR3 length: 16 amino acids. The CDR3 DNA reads TGTGCCAGCAGTTACTCGGGACGGGGGGGTACAGATACGCAGTATTTT. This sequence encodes CASSYSGRGGTDTQYF.

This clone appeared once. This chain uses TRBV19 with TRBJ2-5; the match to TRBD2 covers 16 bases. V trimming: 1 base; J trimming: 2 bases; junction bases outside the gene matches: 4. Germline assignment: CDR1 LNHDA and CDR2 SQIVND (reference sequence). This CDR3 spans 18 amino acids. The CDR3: CASSIAGLAGGPQETQYF. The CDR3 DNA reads TGTGCCAGTAGTATAGCGGGACTAGCGGGAGGGCCACAAGAGACCCAGTACTTC.